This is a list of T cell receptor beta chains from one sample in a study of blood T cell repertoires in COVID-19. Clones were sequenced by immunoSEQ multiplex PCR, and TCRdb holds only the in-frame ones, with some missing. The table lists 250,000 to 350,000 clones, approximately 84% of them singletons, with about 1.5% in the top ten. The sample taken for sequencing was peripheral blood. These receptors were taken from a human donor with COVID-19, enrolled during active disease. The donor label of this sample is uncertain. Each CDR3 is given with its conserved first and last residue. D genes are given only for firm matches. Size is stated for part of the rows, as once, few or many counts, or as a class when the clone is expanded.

CDR3 DNA: TGTGCCAGCAGTTTAACCGGGTCCTACGAGCAGTACTTC; CDR3 protein: CASSLTGSYEQYF; V gene: TRBV28; D gene: NA; J gene: TRBJ2-7; clone size: NA
CDR3 DNA: TGTGCCAGCACCCAGACAGAACGGAACGAGCAGTACTTC; CDR3 protein: CASTQTERNEQYF; V gene: TRBV5-6; D gene: NA; J gene: TRBJ2-7; clone size: NA
CDR3 DNA: TGTGCGGTCGGCAGGATTGCCGGAAACACCATATATTTT; CDR3 protein: CAVGRIAGNTIYF; V gene: TRBV6-5; D gene: NA; J gene: TRBJ1-3; clone size: NA
CDR3 DNA: TGCAGCGGTAGGACAGGGGCGGAGAATGAAAAACTGTTTTTT; CDR3 protein: CSGRTGAENEKLFF; V gene: TRBV29-1; D gene: TRBD1; J gene: TRBJ1-4; clone size: NA
CDR3 DNA: TGTGCCAGTAGCGACGGGACAGGACTCTACGAGCAGTACTTC; CDR3 protein: CASSDGTGLYEQYF; V gene: TRBV19; D gene: TRBD1; J gene: TRBJ2-7; clone size: few
CDR3 DNA: TGTGCCAGCAGTTTGAGACTAGCGGGAGGTAGGTCCGAGCAGTACTTC; CDR3 protein: CASSLRLAGGRSEQYF; V gene: TRBV27; D gene: TRBD2; J gene: TRBJ2-7; clone size: NA
CDR3 DNA: TGTGCCAGCAGCCAAGAGATCTTCGTTCGGGACAGGGGAACCGGGGAGCTGTTTTTT; CDR3 protein: CASSQEIFVRDRGTGELFF; V gene: TRBV3-1/TRBV3-2; D gene: TRBD1; J gene: TRBJ2-2; clone size: NA
CDR3 DNA: TGTGCCAGTCAGATAGCGGGAGACTCCTACAATGAGCAGTTCTTC; CDR3 protein: CASQIAGDSYNEQFF; V gene: TRBV28; D gene: TRBD2; J gene: TRBJ2-1; clone size: once
CDR3 DNA: TGTGCCAGCAGCTTCGGCGAGGGCTATGGCTACACCTTC; CDR3 protein: CASSFGEGYGYTF; V gene: TRBV11-2; D gene: NA; J gene: TRBJ1-2; clone size: NA
CDR3 DNA: TGTGCCAGCAGTCCTCCCGGGACAGGGGTCGCCGAGCAGTACTTC; CDR3 protein: CASSPPGTGVAEQYF; V gene: TRBV28; D gene: TRBD1; J gene: TRBJ2-7; clone size: NA
CDR3 DNA: TGTGCCTGGAGTAGGCAGCGCCCGGGAATAGATGAGCAGTTCTTC; CDR3 protein: CAWSRQRPGIDEQFF; V gene: TRBV30; D gene: NA; J gene: TRBJ2-1; clone size: NA
CDR3 DNA: TGTGCCAGCAGTTATCAGGACAGAAACACTGAAGCTTTCTTT; CDR3 protein: CASSYQDRNTEAFF; V gene: TRBV6-2/TRBV6-3; D gene: NA; J gene: TRBJ1-1; clone size: NA
CDR3 DNA: TGTGCCACCCGGAGGGGAGGCACAGATACGCAGTATTTT; CDR3 protein: CATRRGGTDTQYF; V gene: TRBV25-1; D gene: NA; J gene: TRBJ2-3; clone size: NA
CDR3 DNA: TGTGCCAACGCGGACAGCTCTAGCACAGATACGCAGTATTTT; CDR3 protein: CANADSSSTDTQYF; V gene: TRBV28; D gene: NA; J gene: TRBJ2-3; clone size: NA
CDR3 DNA: TGTGCCAGCAGCCTAGGCGCCAGCACAGATACGCAGTATTTT; CDR3 protein: CASSLGASTDTQYF; V gene: TRBV7-8; D gene: NA; J gene: TRBJ2-3; clone size: NA
CDR3 DNA: TGTGCCAGCAGTTCCTACGATGAAAAACTGTTTTTT; CDR3 protein: CASSSYDEKLFF; V gene: TRBV12-3/TRBV12-4; D gene: NA; J gene: TRBJ1-4; clone size: NA
CDR3 DNA: TGTGCCAGTAGTATCGGGTTGGACGAGCAGTACTTC; CDR3 protein: CASSIGLDEQYF; V gene: TRBV19; D gene: NA; J gene: TRBJ2-7; clone size: NA
CDR3 DNA: TGTGCCTGGAGTGTTGGGGCAAGAGGCTACACCTTC; CDR3 protein: CAWSVGARGYTF; V gene: TRBV30; D gene: NA; J gene: TRBJ1-2; clone size: NA
CDR3 DNA: TGTGCCAGCAGTTTGCTGGGGCGAAACACCATATATTTT; CDR3 protein: CASSLLGRNTIYF; V gene: TRBV28; D gene: NA; J gene: TRBJ1-3; clone size: NA